The rows below give T cell receptor beta chains drawn from one sample of a study of vaccination effects on CD4 cells after COVID-19. Some clones are missing from TCRdb's copy, which holds only in-frame ones; the method was immunoSEQ multiplex PCR. The table includes around 15,000 clones, 76% detected once. The antigens these receptors bind are not known. The sample here was CD4+ T cells from PBMCs cultured with HCoV-NL63 spike peptides, taken after COVID-19 vaccination. These TCRs come from a human donor who had a prior SARS-CoV-2 infection. Both conserved end residues are part of each CDR3. D genes are given only for firm matches. Rows may omit the clone size; those that give it use once, few, many or a size class.

v_gene: TRBV5-1; j_gene: TRBJ1-1; abundance: .; d_gene: .; CDR3aa: CASSNPRMNTEAFF; CDR3nt: TGCGCCAGCAGCAACCCAAGAATGAACACTGAAGCTTTCTTT
v_gene: TRBV24-1; j_gene: TRBJ1-1; abundance: .; d_gene: .; CDR3aa: CATSEDGNTEAFF; CDR3nt: TGTGCCACCAGTGAAGACGGGAACACTGAAGCTTTCTTT
v_gene: TRBV6-6; j_gene: TRBJ2-7; abundance: medium-sized; d_gene: TRBD1; CDR3aa: CASSMGQGAHEQYF; CDR3nt: TGTGCCAGCAGCATGGGACAGGGTGCCCACGAGCAGTACTTC
v_gene: TRBV5-1; j_gene: TRBJ2-7; abundance: .; d_gene: .; CDR3aa: CASSLAPGPLYEQYF; CDR3nt: TGCGCCAGCAGCTTGGCACCCGGGCCGCTCTACGAGCAGTACTTC
v_gene: TRBV14; j_gene: TRBJ2-5; abundance: .; d_gene: .; CDR3aa: CASSTRGETQYF; CDR3nt: TGTGCCAGCAGCACCCGTGGGGAGACCCAGTACTTC
v_gene: TRBV3-1/TRBV3-2; j_gene: TRBJ2-3; abundance: .; d_gene: TRBD2; CDR3aa: CASSQFSGGTTQYF; CDR3nt: TGTGCCAGCAGCCAATTTAGCGGGGGCACTACGCAGTATTTT
v_gene: TRBV7-9; j_gene: TRBJ1-2; abundance: .; d_gene: .; CDR3aa: CASSLSRGGGYTF; CDR3nt: TGTGCCAGCAGCTTAAGCAGGGGAGGCGGCTACACCTTC
v_gene: TRBV6-1; j_gene: TRBJ1-2; abundance: .; d_gene: TRBD1; CDR3aa: CASSVLPGQGSYGYTF; CDR3nt: TGTGCCAGCAGTGTCTTACCGGGACAGGGCAGCTATGGCTACACCTTC
v_gene: TRBV5-8; j_gene: TRBJ2-6; abundance: .; d_gene: .; CDR3aa: CASRMRSGANVLTF; CDR3nt: TGTGCCAGCAGGATGAGATCTGGGGCCAACGTCCTGACTTTC
v_gene: TRBV7-9; j_gene: TRBJ1-1; abundance: few; d_gene: TRBD1; CDR3aa: CASSPFFGQGGWKTEAFF; CDR3nt: TGTGCCAGCAGCCCCTTCTTCGGACAGGGGGGGTGGAAGACTGAAGCTTTCTTT
v_gene: TRBV19; j_gene: TRBJ1-1; abundance: .; d_gene: TRBD1; CDR3aa: CASATSGTGGTEAFF; CDR3nt: TGTGCCAGTGCGACCTCCGGGACAGGAGGCACTGAAGCTTTCTTT
v_gene: TRBV9; j_gene: TRBJ2-7; abundance: .; d_gene: .; CDR3aa: CASSVAGRGHNEQYF; CDR3nt: TGTGCCAGCAGCGTAGCGGGGAGGGGGCACAACGAGCAGTACTTC